A single sample gave rise to the 22 T cell receptor beta chains below, sequenced in a study of OX40 agonist ivuxolimab in advanced cancers. This table comes from immunoSEQ multiplex PCR, and its TCRdb copy is limited to in-frame clones, with some not included. The profile shows 40,000 or so clones, roughly nine tenths of them singletons. Sequences were derived from CD4+ or CD8+ T cells sorted from blood, sampled in a trial of the OX40 agonist ivuxolimab. All receptors come from an adult with an advanced solid tumor such as melanoma, head and neck, liver or kidney cancer.

The chain is built from TRBV6-5 and TRBJ1-5; 9 bases line up with TRBD1. Germline V gene lookup returns CDR1 MNHEY and CDR2 SVGAGI. CDR3 length: 15 amino acids. V gave up 5 bases and J gave up 4 bases; unmatched junction bases: 6. The DNA for the CDR3 is TGTGCCAGCAGTAACCGCGGACAGGGGAATCAGCCCCAGCATTTT. Encoded protein: CASSNRGQGNQPQHF.

A remark on this clone: Sequence at one end of the junction differs from germline and may be a read error. This rearrangement joins TRBV7-2 to TRBJ2-1, with 10 nucleotides matching TRBD2. Germline V lookup: CDR1 SGHTA, CDR2 FQGNSA. This CDR3 has 15 amino acids. CDR3 sequence reads: CASSLAGALYNEQFF. In nucleotides, the CDR3 is TGTGCCAGCAGCCTAGCGGGGGCCCTTTACAATGAGCAGTTCTTC.

V and J are TRBV7-3 and TRBJ2-1; D is possibly TRBD2 (6 bases). The CDR3 runs 16 residues. Germline lookup yields CDR1 SGHTA and CDR2 FQGTGA. The V end lost 2 bases, the J end lost 2 bases, and 13 bases lay between the germline ends. This CDR3 reads CASSLRASDTYNEQFF. The DNA for the CDR3 is TGTGCCAGCAGCTTACGGGCTAGCGATACCTACAATGAGCAGTTCTTC.

The V call is TRBV10-3, the J call TRBJ1-1; 7 nucleotides align to TRBD1. This CDR3 has 15 amino acids. J was trimmed by 4 bases and V by 3 bases; bases with no gene match: 8. Germline V CDR1 and CDR2: ENHRY, SYGVKD. As DNA, the CDR3 is TGTGCCATCAGTGATCAGTGGCAGGGGGGCACTGAAGCTTTCTTT. It is translated as CAISDQWQGGTEAFF.

This clone appeared a single time. V is TRBV6-5 and J is TRBJ1-2, with D maybe TRBD1 (6 bases). The CDR3 length is 14 residues. V lost 8 bases to trimming and J lost 5 bases, with 18 bases between them. The germline V gene has CDR1 MNHEY and CDR2 SVGAGI. The CDR3 region is CASAWGGAEYGYTF. The CDR3 nucleotides are TGTGCCAGCGCCTGGGGGGGCGCAGAATATGGCTACACCTTC.

This clone appeared once. The chain is built from TRBV7-3 and TRBJ2-5; D gene ambiguous. Germline values: CDR1 SGHTA, CDR2 FQGTGA. Deletions cut 4 bases from V and 4 bases from J, with 10 bases between. This CDR3 has 13 residues. The CDR3 here is CASSSYPAETQYF. In DNA form, the CDR3 reads TGTGCCAGCAGCTCCTACCCAGCAGAGACCCAGTACTTC.

The rearrangement joins TRBV19 to TRBJ1-2; TRBD1 is a possible D gene (5 bases). The CDR3 length is 14 residues. Trimming cost V 4 bases and J 5 bases, with 14 bases left between them. Looked up from germline, CDR1 is LNHDA and CDR2 is SQIVND (reference sequence). CDR3 in amino acids: CASSTRVGTYGYTF. CDR3 nucleotide sequence: TGTGCCAGTAGTACCCGGGTTGGGACTTATGGCTACACCTTC.

In this sample, this clone turned up once. J is TRBJ2-1 and V is TRBV6-5; TRBD1 aligns across 10 bases. The length of the CDR3 is 15 residues. CDR1 and CDR2 (germline): MNHEY, SVGAGI. V lost 3 bases and J lost 9; bases outside the gene matches: 8. The CDR3 nucleotides are TGTGCCAGCAGTTATGGTAGACAGGGGGCCGGTGAGCAGTTCTTC. Its protein product is CASSYGRQGAGEQFF.

The V call is TRBV19, the J call TRBJ2-3; D not resolved. The CDR3 covers 15 residues. Germline V gene sequence: CDR1 LNHDA, CDR2 SQIVND (reference sequence). Trimming stripped 6 bases from V and 2 bases from J, with 15 bases between. The CDR3 region is CASSTGPGLTDTQYF. The CDR3 DNA sequence: TGTGCCAGTAGCACTGGACCCGGGCTCACAGATACGCAGTATTTT.

The V and J genes are TRBV7-2 and TRBJ1-2; D possibly corresponds to TRBD1 (5 bases). CDR3 length: 16 residues. Germline values: CDR1 SGHTA, CDR2 FQGNSA. V lost 8 bases and J 1 base, leaving 20 bases between the germline ends. The CDR3 reads CASAPGPNVINYGYTF. For the CDR3, the DNA is TGTGCCAGCGCTCCAGGGCCCAATGTGATTAACTATGGCTACACCTTC.

The chain is built from TRBV4-2 and TRBJ2-7; no firm D call. The CDR3 has 15 residues. Between the trimmed V and J ends, which lost 0 bases and 3 bases, there was a span of 12 bases. CDR1 LGHNA and CDR2 YNFKEQ come from the germline V gene. CDR3 amino acids: CASSQERRPNYEQYF. In DNA, the CDR3 is TGTGCCAGCAGCCAAGAAAGACGGCCTAACTACGAGCAGTACTTC.

The V and J genes are TRBV7-2 and TRBJ2-5; D is unresolved. The V gene's germline CDR1 is SGHTA and CDR2 FQGNSA. The germline V and J ends were trimmed by 3 bases and 2 bases, with 4 bases remaining between them. This CDR3 has 12 amino acids. Here the CDR3 DNA reads TGTGCCAGCAGCTTTAGTCAAGAGACCCAGTACTTC. It codes for CASSFSQETQYF.

This clone has more than one count but fewer than ten. The chain links TRBV19 to TRBJ1-2; D gene uncertain. Germline V gene sequence: CDR1 LNHDA, CDR2 SQIVND (reference sequence). The CDR3 is 13 residues long. The germline V and J ends were trimmed by 1 base and 5 bases, with 8 bases remaining between them. The CDR3 DNA follows: TGTGCCAGTAGTATAGGGCAGGATTATGGCTACACCTTC. It specifies CASSIGQDYGYTF.

The V and J genes are TRBV9 and TRBJ2-1; the match to TRBD1 covers 12 bases. The V gene end was trimmed by 1 base and the J gene end by 4 bases; junction bases not matched to a gene: 12. The CDR3 is made up of 19 amino acids. The germline CDR1 and CDR2 sequences are SGDLS and YYNGEE. CDR3 in DNA: TGTGCCAGCAGCGTAACTGCCGGGGGGACAGGGGGCTGGTACAATGAGCAGTTCTTC. This codes for CASSVTAGGTGGWYNEQFF.

This clone was picked up a small number of times. The rearrangement joins TRBV2 to TRBJ1-1, with unresolved D. There are 13 residues in the CDR3. The V end was cut by 8 bases, the J end by 4 bases, with 14 bases between. From germline, CDR1 is SNHLY and CDR2 FYNNEI. CDR3 sequence reads: CASATFRGTEAFF. In DNA, the CDR3 is TGTGCCAGCGCGACCTTCCGCGGCACTGAAGCTTTCTTT.

For the CDR3, the DNA is TGTGCCAGCAGGGCGGGGACGGGAGGGGAGACCCAGTACTTC. Its translation is CASRAGTGGETQYF. This chain joins TRBV5-4 and TRBJ2-5; 8 bases map to TRBD2. The CDR3 is 14 amino acids. Germline loops: CDR1 SGHNT, CDR2 YYREEE (reference sequence). After removal of 5 bases from V and 5 bases from J, the junction contained 8 bases not matched to a gene.

The rearrangement joins TRBV2 to TRBJ2-5; a weak D match, TRBD1 (6 bases). With 8 bases removed from V and 1 base from J, the gap between germline ends came to 11 bases. This CDR3 comprises 13 residues. Germline V gene lookup returns CDR1 SNHLY and CDR2 FYNNEI. The CDR3 nucleotides are TGTGCCAGCCTCCGGGACATCCAAGAGACCCAGTACTTC. It yields the protein CASLRDIQETQYF.

V and J are TRBV5-5 and TRBJ1-4; no reliable D call. Germline lookup yields CDR1 SGHKS and CDR2 YYEKEE (reference sequence). The CDR3 consists of 14 residues. Trimming stripped 1 base from V and 8 bases from J, with 12 bases between. In nucleotides, the CDR3 is TGTGCCAGCAGCTTGAGCGGCAGCGAGGAAAAACTGTTTTTT. Its protein product is CASSLSGSEEKLFF.

This clone appeared a single time. The rearrangement links TRBV5-1 to TRBJ2-5; possible D gene TRBD2, 7 bases. Germline CDR1 SGHRS, CDR2 YFSETQ. The CDR3 extends over 15 amino acids. V was clipped by 2 bases and J by 5 bases, with 16 bases between them. The CDR3 coding sequence is TGCGCCAGCAGCTTAAAAGGGGGGGGCCCCGAGACCCAGTACTTC. It yields the protein CASSLKGGGPETQYF.

The chain combines TRBV10-2 with TRBJ2-3; 8 bases align to TRBD1. V dropped 6 bases and J dropped 0; count of bases not matched to a gene: 8. The CDR3 runs to 16 residues. Per germline, CDR1 WSHSY and CDR2 SAAADI. The CDR3, as DNA: TGCGCCAGCAGGGACCCTTACAGGGGGAGCACAGATACGCAGTATTTT. It translates to CASRDPYRGSTDTQYF.

V and J are TRBV6-1 and TRBJ1-1; D gene uncertain. Deletions cut 3 bases from V and 1 base from J, with 6 bases between. Looked up from germline, CDR1 is MNHNS and CDR2 is SASEGT. This CDR3 is built from 13 residues. CDR3 sequence (DNA): TGTGCCAGCAGTGACAGGCGGAACACTGAAGCTTTCTTT. Amino acid sequence: CASSDRRNTEAFF.

This chain joins TRBV2 and TRBJ2-1; tentatively, D is TRBD1 (6 bases). The CDR3 sequence is 13 residues long. Germline CDR1 and CDR2: SNHLY and FYNNEI. V was pared by 6 bases and J by 6 bases, with 12 bases between. The CDR3 loop is CASRYRDINEQFF. In DNA form, the CDR3 reads TGTGCCAGCAGATACCGGGACATCAATGAGCAGTTCTTC.